This T cell receptor beta chain emerged from a study of T cell responses to AZD1222 COVID-19 vaccine (dated by TCRdb to the early 2020s). A note on the overall study: A total of under 250 trial participants underwent TCR sequencing, of whom about 210 had received two doses of AZD1222 and approximately 25 had received two doses of the MenACWY control vaccine. Enrollment into the trials was organized by age into subgroups of 18-55, 56-69 and 70-plus years, and those subgroups contained about 150, 27 and 61 TCR-sequenced participants, respectively.

The CDR3 regions of human TCRbeta chains were analyzed by immunosequencing. Turning to the authors' computational methods: TCRs in the repertoires were compared against a reference library of SARS-CoV-2-specific TCRs that had been generated with the MIRA antigen-specificity platform. Breadth was defined as the fraction of unique TCRs that were SARS-CoV-2-associated. Depth was defined as the fraction of total T cells that were SARS-CoV-2-associated. Each spike-specific TCR was assigned to its reactive spike region and to a CD4 or CD8 class using the MIRA data. Log10-transformed breadth and depth values were compared by one-way ANOVA with Sidak's multiple comparisons tests. The table was pulled from immuneACCESS by TCRdb, which kept in-frame rearrangements only. Such tables lose some clones; where checked, under half of the loss comes from unresolved V genes, and the rest has no known cause. Clonal size and the V and J genes are those of that table, whereas D and trimming came from the DNA. The sample table records about 86,000 clones; about nine tenths of these occur just once. 6.9% of the sample belongs to the ten largest clones.

A note on this clone: Its antigen remains undetermined. It has no much larger one-base neighbor in the sample; base qualities were not kept.

In light of the paper, this sample's time point label describes: about 28 days (+/-7) after the second vaccine dose. AZD1222 recipients given second doses at about 4 weeks or at about 12 weeks were pooled, since spike-specific TCR depth and breadth were not found to differ between the two schedules. The vaccinee samples were drawn from two UK trials, COV001 and COV002, one of which was a single-blind randomized controlled phase 2/3 trial testing AZD1222 (ChAdOx1 nCoV-19) in healthy adults. For TCRbeta chain sequencing, PBMC samples were collected from trial participants at day 0 and at day 28 after the second dose. Overall study outcomes, separate from this receptor: Reportedly, close to half of the unique spike-specific TCRs recognized epitopes lying outside the regions that are mutated in the B.1.351 and B.1.1.7 variants. The whole spike protein was spanned by vaccine-associated CD4 TCRs, and dominant responses were seen in regions 160-218 and 743-854. Because no samples from the day 14 peak response were available, repertoires could be characterized only after the peak T cell response. Participants were mostly white British, with more females than males. The authors suggested clonal diversity may have been underestimated. A significant rise in spike-specific TCR breadth and depth was observed after two AZD1222 doses relative to day 0 and relative to MenACWY recipients. Only five to seven AZD1222 recipients were SARS-CoV-2 seropositive at baseline, limiting conclusions about previously exposed vaccinees. The 56-69-year group was small, and its depth increase did not reach significance, likely because of low power.

This clonotype originated in an adult who received the AZD1222 COVID-19 vaccine. Sequencing was performed on peripheral blood, taken 28 days after the second AZD1222 dose.

The CDR3 corresponds to CASSTGASNQPQHF. The sequenced DNA is TGTGCCAGCAGCACAGGGGCTAGCAATCAGCCCCAGCATTTT. The rearrangement joined TRBV7-2 to TRBJ1-5, and 7 bases in between align with TRBD1. From V the trimming removes 5 bases and from J it removes 0 bases, while the gene matches leave 1 base of the junction unaccounted for. From a lookup of the germline V gene, CDR1 and CDR2 are SGHTA and FQGNSA. The CDR3 goes from the cysteine to the phenylalanine over 14 residues. Left in the record is the CDR3 DNA by itself, 42 bases read in frame from the first base.